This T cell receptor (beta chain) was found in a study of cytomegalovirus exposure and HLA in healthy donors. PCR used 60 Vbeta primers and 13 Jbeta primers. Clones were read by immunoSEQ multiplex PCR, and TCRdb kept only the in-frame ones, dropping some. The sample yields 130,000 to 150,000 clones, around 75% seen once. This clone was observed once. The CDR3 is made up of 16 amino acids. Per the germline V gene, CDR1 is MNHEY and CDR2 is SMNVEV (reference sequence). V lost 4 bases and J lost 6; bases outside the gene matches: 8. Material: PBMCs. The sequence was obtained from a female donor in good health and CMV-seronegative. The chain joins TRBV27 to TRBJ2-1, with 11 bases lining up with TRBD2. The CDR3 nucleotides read TGTGCCAGCAGTTCCTATACTAGCGGGAGATCCAATGAGCAGTTCTTC. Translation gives CASSSYTSGRSNEQFF.